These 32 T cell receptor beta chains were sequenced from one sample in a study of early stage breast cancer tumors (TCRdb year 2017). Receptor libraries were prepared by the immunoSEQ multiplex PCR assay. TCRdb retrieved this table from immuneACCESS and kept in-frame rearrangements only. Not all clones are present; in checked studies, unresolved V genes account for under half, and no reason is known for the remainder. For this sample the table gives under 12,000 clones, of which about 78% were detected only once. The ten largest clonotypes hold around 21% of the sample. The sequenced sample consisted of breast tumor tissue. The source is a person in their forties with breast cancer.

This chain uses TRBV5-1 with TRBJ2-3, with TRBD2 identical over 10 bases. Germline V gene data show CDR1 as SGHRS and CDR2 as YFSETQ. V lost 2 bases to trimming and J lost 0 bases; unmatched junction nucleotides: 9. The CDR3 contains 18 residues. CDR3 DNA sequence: TGCGCCAGCAGCTTTGGGGCTAGCGGGGGTACTAGCACAGATACGCAGTATTTT. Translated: CASSFGASGGTSTDTQYF.

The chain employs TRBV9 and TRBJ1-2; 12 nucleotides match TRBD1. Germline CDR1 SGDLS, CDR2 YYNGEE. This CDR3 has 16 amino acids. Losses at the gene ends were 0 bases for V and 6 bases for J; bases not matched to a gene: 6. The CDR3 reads CASSVVGGTGGHGYTF. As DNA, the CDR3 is TGTGCCAGCAGCGTAGTCGGGGGGACAGGGGGCCATGGCTACACCTTC.

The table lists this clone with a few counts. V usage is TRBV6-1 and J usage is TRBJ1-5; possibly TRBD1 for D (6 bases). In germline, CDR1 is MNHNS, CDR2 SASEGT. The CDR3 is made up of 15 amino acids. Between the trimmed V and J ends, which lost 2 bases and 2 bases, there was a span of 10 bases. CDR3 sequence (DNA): TGTGCCAGCAGTGAAATAAGGGGGGGCAATCAGCCCCAGCATTTT. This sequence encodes CASSEIRGGNQPQHF.

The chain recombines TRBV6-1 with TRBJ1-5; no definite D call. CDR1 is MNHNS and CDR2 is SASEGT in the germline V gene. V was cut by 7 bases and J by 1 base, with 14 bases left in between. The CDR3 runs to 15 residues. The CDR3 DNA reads TGTGCCAGCATCTTGACCTCGTTCAGCAATCAGCCCCAGCATTTT. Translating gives CASILTSFSNQPQHF.

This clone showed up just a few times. The DNA of the CDR3 is TGTGCCACCAAGGACTACGCCGGGACAGGTTCGAGTGGCTACACCTTC. The encoded protein is CATKDYAGTGSSGYTF. The gene calls are TRBV7-9 and TRBJ1-2, with TRBD1 matching 8 bases. V lost 10 bases to trimming and J lost 7 bases; unmatched junction nucleotides: 20. The CDR3 runs to 16 residues. Germline values: CDR1 SEHNR, CDR2 FQNEAQ (reference sequence).

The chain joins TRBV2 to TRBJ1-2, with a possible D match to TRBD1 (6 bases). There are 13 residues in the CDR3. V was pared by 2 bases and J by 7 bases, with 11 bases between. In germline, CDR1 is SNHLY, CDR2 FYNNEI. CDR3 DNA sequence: TGTGCCAGCAGTGAAACGGTGGGGGCTGGCTACACCTTC. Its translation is CASSETVGAGYTF.

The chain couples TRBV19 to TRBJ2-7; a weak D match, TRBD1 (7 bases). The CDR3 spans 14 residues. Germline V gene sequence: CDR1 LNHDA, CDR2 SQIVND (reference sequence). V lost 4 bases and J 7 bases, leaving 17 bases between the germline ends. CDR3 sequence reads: CASSRQGGDREQYF. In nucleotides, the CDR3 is TGTGCCAGTAGTAGGCAGGGGGGTGACCGAGAGCAGTACTTC.

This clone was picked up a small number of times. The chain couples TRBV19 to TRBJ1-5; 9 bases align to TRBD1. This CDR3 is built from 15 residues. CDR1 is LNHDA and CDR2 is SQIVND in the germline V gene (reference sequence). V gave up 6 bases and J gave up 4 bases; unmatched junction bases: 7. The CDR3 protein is CASRLTGGVNQPQHF. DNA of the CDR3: TGTGCCAGTAGATTGACAGGGGGGGTTAATCAGCCCCAGCATTTT.

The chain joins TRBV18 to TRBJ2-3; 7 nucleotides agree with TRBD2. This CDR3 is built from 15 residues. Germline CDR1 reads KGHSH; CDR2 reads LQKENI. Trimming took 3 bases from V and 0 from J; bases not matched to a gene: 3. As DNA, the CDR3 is TGTGCCAGCTCACCCCAAGCGGGAAGCACAGATACGCAGTATTTT. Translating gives CASSPQAGSTDTQYF. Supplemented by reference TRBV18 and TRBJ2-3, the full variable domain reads NAGVMQNPRHLVRRRGQEARLRCSPMKGHSHVYWYRQLPEEGLKFMVYLQKENIIDESGMPKERFSAEFPKEGPSILRIQQVVRGDSAAYFCASSPQAGSTDTQYFGPGTRLTVL.

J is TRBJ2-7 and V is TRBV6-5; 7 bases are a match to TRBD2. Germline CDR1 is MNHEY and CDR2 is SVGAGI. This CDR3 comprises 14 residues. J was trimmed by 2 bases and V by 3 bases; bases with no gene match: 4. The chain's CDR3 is CASSYREGPYEQYF. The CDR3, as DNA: TGTGCCAGCAGTTATAGGGAGGGACCCTACGAGCAGTACTTC.

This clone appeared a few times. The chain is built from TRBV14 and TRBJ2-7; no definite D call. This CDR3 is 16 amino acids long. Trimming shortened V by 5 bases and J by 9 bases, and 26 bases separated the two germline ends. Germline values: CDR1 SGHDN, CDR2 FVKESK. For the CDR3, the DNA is TGTGCCAGCAGCGAAAGCCGCTGGAGTGGGAAGGCTGGGCAGTACTTC. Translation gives CASSESRWSGKAGQYF.

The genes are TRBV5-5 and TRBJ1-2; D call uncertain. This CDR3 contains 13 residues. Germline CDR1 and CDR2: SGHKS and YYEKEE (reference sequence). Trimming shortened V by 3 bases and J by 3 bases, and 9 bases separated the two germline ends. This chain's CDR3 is CASSSRPDYGYTF. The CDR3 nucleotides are TGTGCCAGCAGCTCCCGGCCGGACTATGGCTACACCTTC. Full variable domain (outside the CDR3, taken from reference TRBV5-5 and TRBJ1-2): DAGVTQSPTHLIKTRGQQVTLRCSPISGHKSVSWYQQVLGQGPQFIFQYYEKEERGRGNFPDRFSARQFPNYSSELNVNALLLGDSALYLCASSSRPDYGYTFGSGTRLTVV.

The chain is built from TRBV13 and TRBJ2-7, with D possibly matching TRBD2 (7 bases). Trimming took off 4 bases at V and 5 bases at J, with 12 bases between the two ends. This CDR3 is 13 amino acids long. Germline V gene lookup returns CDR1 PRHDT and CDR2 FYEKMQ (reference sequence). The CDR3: CASSWGGRDEQYF. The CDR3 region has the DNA TGTGCCAGCAGCTGGGGGGGCCGGGACGAGCAGTACTTC.

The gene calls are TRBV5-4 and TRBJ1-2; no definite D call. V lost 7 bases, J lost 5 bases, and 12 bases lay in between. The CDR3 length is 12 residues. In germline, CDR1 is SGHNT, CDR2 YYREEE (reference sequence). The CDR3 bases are TGTGCCAGCCGACTCCCGGGTTATGGCTACACCTTC. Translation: CASRLPGYGYTF. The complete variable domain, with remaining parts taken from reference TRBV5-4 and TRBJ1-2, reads ETGVTQSPTHLIKTRGQQVTLRCSSQSGHNTVSWYQQALGQGPQFIFQYYREEENGRGNFPPRFSGLQFPNYSSELNVNALELDDSALYLCASRLPGYGYTFGSGTRLTVV.

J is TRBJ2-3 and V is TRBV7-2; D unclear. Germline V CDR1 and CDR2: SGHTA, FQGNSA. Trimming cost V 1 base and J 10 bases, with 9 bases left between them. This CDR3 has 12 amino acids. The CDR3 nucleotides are TGTGCCAGCAGCTTAGGCACCCGAGCGCAGTATTTT. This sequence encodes CASSLGTRAQYF.

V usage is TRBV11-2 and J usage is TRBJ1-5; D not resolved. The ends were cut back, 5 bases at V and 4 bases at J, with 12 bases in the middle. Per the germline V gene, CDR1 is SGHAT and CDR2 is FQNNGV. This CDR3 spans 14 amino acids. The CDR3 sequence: CASSATGRNQPQHF. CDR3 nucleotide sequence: TGTGCCAGCAGCGCAACCGGGCGAAATCAGCCCCAGCATTTT.

Written as DNA, the CDR3 is TGTGCCAGCAGCGAACAGGGGGTGGAGACCCAGTACTTC. This gives the protein CASSEQGVETQYF. The genes are TRBV27 and TRBJ2-5, with 8 bases aligning to TRBD1. The CDR3 covers 13 residues. CDR1 MNHEY and CDR2 SMNVEV come from the germline V gene (reference sequence). The J segment lost 5 bases and the V segment lost 6 bases, leaving 5 bases of the junction unmatched.

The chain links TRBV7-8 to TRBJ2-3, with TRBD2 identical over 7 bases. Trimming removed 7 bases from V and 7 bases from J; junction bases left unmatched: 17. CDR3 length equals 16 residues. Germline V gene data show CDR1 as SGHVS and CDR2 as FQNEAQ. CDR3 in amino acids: CASNKPEGLNKHTQYF. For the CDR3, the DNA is TGTGCCAGCAATAAACCCGAGGGACTAAACAAGCATACGCAGTATTTT.

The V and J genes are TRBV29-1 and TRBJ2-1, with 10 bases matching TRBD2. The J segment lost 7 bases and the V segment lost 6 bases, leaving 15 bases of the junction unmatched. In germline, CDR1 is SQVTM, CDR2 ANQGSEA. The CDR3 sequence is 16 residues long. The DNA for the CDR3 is TGCAGCGTGATTGAGCCGGGACTAGCGAGGGCGAATGAGCAGTTCTTC. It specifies CSVIEPGLARANEQFF.

The CDR3 spells CASSFGAGAETQYF. The CDR3 DNA reads as TGTGCCAGCAGCTTCGGCGCGGGGGCGGAGACCCAGTACTTC. V usage is TRBV5-6 and J usage is TRBJ2-5, with D possibly being TRBD2 (7 bases). Per the germline V gene, CDR1 is SGHDT and CDR2 is YYEEEE. This CDR3 region has 14 residues. The V end lost 2 bases, the J end lost 5 bases, and 13 bases lay between the germline ends. Together with reference TRBV5-6 and TRBJ2-5, the CDR3 gives the full variable domain: DAGVTQSPTHLIKTRGQQVTLRCSPKSGHDTVSWYQQALGQGPQFIFQYYEEEERQRGNFPDRFSGHQFPNYSSELNVNALLLGDSALYLCASSFGAGAETQYFGPGTRLLVL.

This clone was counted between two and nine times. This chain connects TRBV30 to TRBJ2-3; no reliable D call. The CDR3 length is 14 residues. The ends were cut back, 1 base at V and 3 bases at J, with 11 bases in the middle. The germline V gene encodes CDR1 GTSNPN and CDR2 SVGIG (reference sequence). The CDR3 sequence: CAWSAWGVTDTQYF. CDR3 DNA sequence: TGTGCCTGGAGTGCATGGGGTGTGACAGATACGCAGTATTTT.

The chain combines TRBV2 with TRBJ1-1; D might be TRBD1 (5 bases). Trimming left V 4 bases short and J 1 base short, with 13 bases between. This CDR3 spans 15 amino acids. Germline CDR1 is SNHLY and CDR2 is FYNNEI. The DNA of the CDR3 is TGTGCCAGCAGTGCCTTGAGGGGCGCGAACACTGAAGCTTTCTTT. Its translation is CASSALRGANTEAFF.

Here the CDR3 reads CASSLSDQNEQYF. The CDR3 coding sequence is TGTGCCAGCAGTTTATCGGACCAGAACGAGCAGTACTTC. The chain links TRBV27 to TRBJ2-7, with D unresolved. There are 13 residues in the CDR3. CDR1 and CDR2 from the germline V gene are MNHEY and SMNVEV (reference sequence). V was cut by 0 bases and J by 5 bases, with 8 bases left in between.

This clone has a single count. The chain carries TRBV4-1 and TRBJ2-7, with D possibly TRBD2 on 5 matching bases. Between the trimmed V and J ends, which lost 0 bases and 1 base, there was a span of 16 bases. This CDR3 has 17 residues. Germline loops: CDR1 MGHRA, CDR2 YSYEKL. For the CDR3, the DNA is TGCGCCAGCAGCCAAGAACTTTCATCGGGATTTTCCTACGAGCAGTACTTC. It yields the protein CASSQELSSGFSYEQYF.

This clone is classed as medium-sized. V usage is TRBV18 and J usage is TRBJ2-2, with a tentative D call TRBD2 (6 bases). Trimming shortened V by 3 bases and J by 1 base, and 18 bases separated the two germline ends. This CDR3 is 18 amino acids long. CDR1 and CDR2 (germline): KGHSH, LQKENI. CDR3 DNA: TGTGCCAGCTCACCCATGAACCTCGGTAGCGGGAACACCGGGGAGCTGTTTTTT. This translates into CASSPMNLGSGNTGELFF.

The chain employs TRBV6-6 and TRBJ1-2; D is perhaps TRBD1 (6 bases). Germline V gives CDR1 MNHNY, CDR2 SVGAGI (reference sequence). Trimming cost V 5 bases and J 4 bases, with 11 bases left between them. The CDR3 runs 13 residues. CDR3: CASSPRTAYGYTF. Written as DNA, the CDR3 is TGTGCCAGCAGTCCTCGGACAGCCTATGGCTACACCTTC.

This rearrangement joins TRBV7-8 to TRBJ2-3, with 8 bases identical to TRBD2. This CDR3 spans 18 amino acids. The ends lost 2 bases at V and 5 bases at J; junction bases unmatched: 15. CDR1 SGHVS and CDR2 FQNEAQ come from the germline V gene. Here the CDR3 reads CASSLKNRAGGLEDTQYF. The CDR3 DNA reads TGTGCCAGCAGCTTAAAGAACAGGGCGGGAGGCCTGGAAGATACGCAGTATTTT. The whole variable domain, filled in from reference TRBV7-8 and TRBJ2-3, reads GAGVSQSPRYKVAKRGQDVALRCDPISGHVSLFWYQQALGQGPEFLTYFQNEAQLDKSGLPSDRFFAERPEGSVSTLKIQRTQQEDSAVYLCASSLKNRAGGLEDTQYFGPGTRLTVL.

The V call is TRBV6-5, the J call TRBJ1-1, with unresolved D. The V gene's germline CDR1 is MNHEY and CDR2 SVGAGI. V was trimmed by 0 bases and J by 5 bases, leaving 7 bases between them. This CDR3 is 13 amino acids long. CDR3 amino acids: CASSYSGWTEAFF. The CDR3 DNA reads TGTGCCAGCAGTTACTCAGGTTGGACTGAAGCTTTCTTT.

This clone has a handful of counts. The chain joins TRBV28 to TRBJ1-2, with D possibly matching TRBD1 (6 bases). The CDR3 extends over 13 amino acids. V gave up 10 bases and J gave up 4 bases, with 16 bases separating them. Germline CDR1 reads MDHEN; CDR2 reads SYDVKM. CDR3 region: CATRTGMGYGYTF. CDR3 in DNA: TGTGCCACCAGAACAGGGATGGGCTATGGCTACACCTTC.

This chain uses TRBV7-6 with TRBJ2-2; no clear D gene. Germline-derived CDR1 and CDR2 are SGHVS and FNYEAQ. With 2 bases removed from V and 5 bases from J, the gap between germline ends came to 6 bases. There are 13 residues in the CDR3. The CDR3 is CASSLLWTGELFF. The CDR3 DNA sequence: TGTGCCAGCAGCTTACTGTGGACCGGGGAGCTGTTTTTT.

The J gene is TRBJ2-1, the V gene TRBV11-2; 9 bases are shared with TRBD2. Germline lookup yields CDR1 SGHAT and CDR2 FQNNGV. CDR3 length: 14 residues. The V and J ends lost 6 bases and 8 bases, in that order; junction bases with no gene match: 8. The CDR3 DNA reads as TGTGCCAGCAGTCTAGCGGGAATATTGGATGAGCAGTTCTTC. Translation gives CASSLAGILDEQFF.

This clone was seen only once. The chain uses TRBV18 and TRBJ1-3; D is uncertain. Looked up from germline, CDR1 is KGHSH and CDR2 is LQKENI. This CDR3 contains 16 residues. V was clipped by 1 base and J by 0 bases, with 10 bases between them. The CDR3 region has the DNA TGTGCCAGCTCACCACGAACTTACCTCTCTGGAAACACCATATATTTT. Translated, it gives CASSPRTYLSGNTIYF.